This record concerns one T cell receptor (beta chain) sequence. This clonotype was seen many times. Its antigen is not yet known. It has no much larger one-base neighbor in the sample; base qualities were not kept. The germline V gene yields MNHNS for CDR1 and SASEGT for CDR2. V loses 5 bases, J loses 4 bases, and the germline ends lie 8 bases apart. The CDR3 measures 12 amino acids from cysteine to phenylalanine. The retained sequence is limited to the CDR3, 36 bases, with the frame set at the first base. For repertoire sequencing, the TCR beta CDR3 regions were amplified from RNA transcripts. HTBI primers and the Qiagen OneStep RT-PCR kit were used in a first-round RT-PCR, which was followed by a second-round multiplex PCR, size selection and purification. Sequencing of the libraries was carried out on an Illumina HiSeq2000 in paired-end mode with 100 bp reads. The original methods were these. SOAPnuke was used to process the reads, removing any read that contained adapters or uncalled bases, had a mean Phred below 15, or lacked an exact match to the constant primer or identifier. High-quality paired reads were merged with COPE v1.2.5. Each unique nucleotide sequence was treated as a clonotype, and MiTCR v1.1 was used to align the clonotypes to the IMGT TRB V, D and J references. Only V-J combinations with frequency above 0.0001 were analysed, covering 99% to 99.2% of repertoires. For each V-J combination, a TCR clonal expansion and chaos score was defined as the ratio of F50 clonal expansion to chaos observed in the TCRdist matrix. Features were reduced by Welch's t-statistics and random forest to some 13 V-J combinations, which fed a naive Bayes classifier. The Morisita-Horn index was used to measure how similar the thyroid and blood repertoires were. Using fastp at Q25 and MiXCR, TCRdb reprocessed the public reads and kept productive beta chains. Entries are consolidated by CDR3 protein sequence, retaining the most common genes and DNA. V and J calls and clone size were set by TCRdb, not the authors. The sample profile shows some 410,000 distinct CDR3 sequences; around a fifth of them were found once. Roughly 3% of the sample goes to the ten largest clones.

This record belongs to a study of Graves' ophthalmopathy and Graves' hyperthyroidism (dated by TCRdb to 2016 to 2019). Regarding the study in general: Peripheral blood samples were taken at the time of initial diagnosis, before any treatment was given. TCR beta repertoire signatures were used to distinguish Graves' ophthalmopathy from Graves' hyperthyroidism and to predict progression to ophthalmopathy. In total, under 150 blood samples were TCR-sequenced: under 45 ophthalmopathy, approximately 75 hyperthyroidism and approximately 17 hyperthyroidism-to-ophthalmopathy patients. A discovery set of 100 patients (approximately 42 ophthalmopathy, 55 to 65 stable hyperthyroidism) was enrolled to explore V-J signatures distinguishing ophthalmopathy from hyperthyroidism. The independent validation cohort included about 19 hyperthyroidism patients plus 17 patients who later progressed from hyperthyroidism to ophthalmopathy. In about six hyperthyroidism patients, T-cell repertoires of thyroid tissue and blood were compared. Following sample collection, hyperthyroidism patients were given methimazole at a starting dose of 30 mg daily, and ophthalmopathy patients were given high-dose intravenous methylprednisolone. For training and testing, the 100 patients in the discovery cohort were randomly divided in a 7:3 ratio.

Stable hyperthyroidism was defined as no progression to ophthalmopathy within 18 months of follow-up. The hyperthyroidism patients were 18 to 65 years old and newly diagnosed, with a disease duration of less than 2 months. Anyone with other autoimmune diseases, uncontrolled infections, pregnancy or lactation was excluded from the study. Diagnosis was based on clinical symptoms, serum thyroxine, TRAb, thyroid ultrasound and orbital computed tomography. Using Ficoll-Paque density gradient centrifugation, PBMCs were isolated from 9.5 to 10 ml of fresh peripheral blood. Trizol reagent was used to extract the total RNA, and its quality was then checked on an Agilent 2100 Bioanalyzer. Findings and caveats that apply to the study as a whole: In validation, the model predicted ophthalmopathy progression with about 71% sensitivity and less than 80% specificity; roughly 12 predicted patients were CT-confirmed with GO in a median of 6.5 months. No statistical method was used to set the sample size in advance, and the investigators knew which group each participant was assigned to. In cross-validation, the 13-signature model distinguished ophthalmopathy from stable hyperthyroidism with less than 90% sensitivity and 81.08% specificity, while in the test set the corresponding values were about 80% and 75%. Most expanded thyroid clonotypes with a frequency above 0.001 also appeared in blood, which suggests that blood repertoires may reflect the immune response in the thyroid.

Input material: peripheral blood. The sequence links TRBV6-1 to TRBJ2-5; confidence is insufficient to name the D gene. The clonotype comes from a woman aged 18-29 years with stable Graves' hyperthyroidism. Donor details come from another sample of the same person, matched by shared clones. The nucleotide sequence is TGTGCCAGCAGTCCCTCCTTAGAGACCCAGTACTTC. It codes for CASSPSLETQYF.